This entry features one T cell receptor (beta chain) sequence. No antigen is known for it. Base qualities are not recorded, but no much larger clone differs from it by a single base. Healthy HIV-negative adults with no recently reported acute infections or vaccinations were included as donors. Every donor was a Caucasian adult living in Nashville, Tennessee, USA. CD4+ T cells were enriched by magnetic negative selection, after which naive cells were positively selected on CD45RA and the negative fraction was taken as the memory subset. Blood was obtained by leukapheresis, after which PBMCs were separated by Ficoll-Histopaque density gradient centrifugation and cryopreserved in liquid nitrogen vapor phase. Purity and quantity of every magnetically sorted T cell population were checked by analytical flow cytometry. Genomic DNA was isolated from every sorted fraction and measured by UV absorbance on a Nanodrop 2000c.

These data originate in a study of shared clonotypes between healthy human individuals (dated by TCRdb to 2019 to 2021). At the level of the whole study: The cohort included three men and two women between 18 and 49 years of age. Libraries were prepared and TCR repertoires were sequenced by different laboratories using diverse techniques, in order to increase sequencing depth and limit assay-specific biases. Per donor, leukapheresis produced somewhere between about 0.9 and 9.5 billion PBMCs. To estimate repertoire size and how much clonotype sharing occurs between individuals, the study deeply sequenced the blood TCR repertoires of five healthy adults. For each donor, CD4 naive and CD4 memory were each given three plates, CD8 naive was given two plates, and CD8 memory was given one plate. What the authors observed across the whole study: Because the study included only a small number of donors, the genetic and exposure-history diversity represented was limited. Even with the large sequencing depth, rarefaction of the sorted-subset datasets indicated that sequencing was incomplete. Higher generation probabilities were observed for clonotypes shared by all four sorted-subset donors than for non-shared clonotypes. Naive subsets generally had larger estimated clonotype richness than memory subsets did. Only blood was sampled, and tissue TCR repertoires likely differ from those in blood. Based on pairwise subsampling, the degree of clonotype sharing among donors was expected to be affected by sequencing depth. Across a handful of donors, approximately 4.6% of naive CD4, roughly 3.5% of naive CD8, 2.3% of memory CD4, and approximately 0.4% of memory CD8 clonotypes were shared.

At the junction V is shortened by 6 bases and J by 4 bases; bases outside the gene matches: 5. From cysteine to phenylalanine, the CDR3 is 14 amino acids long. Only the CDR3 DNA is retained, 42 bases long and in frame from the first base. CDR1 is given as MNHEY and CDR2 as SVGAGI, both from the germline V gene. Using the deep immunoSEQ assay, multiplex PCR amplified TCR CDR3 regions from genomic DNA. Extracted genomic DNA from each cell subset was spread evenly across all wells of several immunoSEQ 96-well plates, with each plate serving as a replicate. For sorted subsets, around 200 ng genomic DNA, equal to tens of thousands of T cell genomes, was loaded into each replicate PCR. Purified libraries were quantified with a Qubit 3.0 fluorometer, sized on a Bioanalyzer 2100, and re-quantified with the KAPA Library Quantification kit. Each immunoSEQ 96-well plate was sequenced on its own single-read 150-cycle Illumina NextSeq 550 flow cell. The authors processed their data as follows. The immunoSEQ output contained only junctional sequences without quality scores, so filtering could not match that applied to full-length reads. Sequences were annotated with PyIR, a Python wrapper for IgBLAST v1.9, and V/J genes and CDR3 were assigned using IMGT germline references. Reads were removed for weak V/J assignments (E-value above 1e-6), missing CDR3, stop codons, out-of-frame junctions, or ambiguous translated residues. V3J clonotypes were defined as sequences sharing the same inferred V gene, J gene, and CDR3 amino acid sequence. Percentage overlap between repertoires was computed as shared unique clonotypes divided by the size of the smaller repertoire. Three approaches were used to assess repertoire richness: RTK rarefaction, the Chao1 estimator, and Recon v2.1 estimates of unobserved clonotypes. Generation probabilities for all TCRbeta clonotypes obtained by the gDNA method from several donors were computed using OLGA. What TCRdb holds here is the immuneACCESS table cut down to in-frame rearrangements. Part of the clones is not present; checked against another copy, under half of the missing clones reflect an unresolved V gene, and the others are unexplained. V, J and clone size are those of that table, while D and trimming were read from the DNA. Counted in this sample were 600,000 to 800,000 clones; 72% of them appeared once. About 1.7% of the sample goes to the ten largest clones.

This receptor was identified in a woman aged 25 to 39 in good health. The sample taken for sequencing was memory CD4+ T cells sorted from blood. The cell subset or site label here, explained by the study, means: CD45RA-negative fraction. This chain is built from TRBV6-5 and TRBJ2-7; 11 of the junction bases match TRBD2. The DNA reads as follows: TGTGCCAGCAGCCGGGTAGCGGGAGGGTACGAGCAGTACTTC. It codes for CASSRVAGGYEQYF.